The clone carrying this T cell receptor beta chain appeared a few times. Its specificity is unknown. Researchers made TCR beta libraries by using iRepertoire HTBI primers and running Arm-PCR on CDR3 regions. TCRdb independently ran MiXCR on the multiplex PCR reads; one entry per CDR3 protein. The profile covers fewer than 550,000 distinct CDR3 sequences, with 16% appearing a single time and less than 30% taken by the ten largest. This entry is derived from a study of regulatory T cells in long-lasting Graves disease. V shed 3 bases and J shed 6 bases, with 9 bases lying between them. The CDR3 extends over 12 amino acids. Germline values: CDR1 MDHEN, CDR2 SYDVKM. Study conclusions and caveats: TRBV28, TRBJ1-2 and TRBJ2-5 were favored in persistent disease.

Time point reported: newly diagnosed GD, antithyroid drugs for less than 3 months. There was RNA extracted from PBMCs, and the TCR library was made from it. These data also featured in a second study, about T cells in Graves' hyperthyroidism and ophthalmopathy. That study adds: A first-round RT-PCR of the TCR CDR3 used the HTBI primer set.

The receptor was isolated from a woman in her late teens or twenties with Graves disease. V and J are TRBV28 and TRBJ2-7; D gene uncertain. Sequenced here: peripheral blood mononuclear cells (PBMCs), sampled at new diagnosis, from a patient treated with antithyroid drugs. CDR3 amino acids: CASSFEVGEQYF. In DNA, the CDR3 is TGTGCCAGCAGTTTTGAGGTTGGCGAGCAGTACTTC.